Following are 20 T cell receptor beta chains from one sample sequenced in a study of T cell changes during pregnancy in multiple sclerosis. The data were produced by immunoSEQ multiplex PCR, yet TCRdb's version contains in-frame clones alone and is incomplete. The table records 39,000 or so clones, around 90% of them present only once. The sequencing here drew on CD4+ T cells from peripheral blood mononuclear cells, taken after pregnancy. The receptors stem from a female donor in good health, enrolled as a control in a pregnancy study.

Details on this clone: The sample carries other DNA sequences with the same CDR3. The genes are TRBV7-2 and TRBJ1-1; D is uncertain. The CDR3 extends over 13 amino acids. Trimming removed 2 bases from V and 11 bases from J, with 15 bases in between. The germline V gene encodes CDR1 SGHTA and CDR2 FQGNSA. CDR3 protein: CASSLNGGRPAFF. The CDR3 DNA is TGTGCCAGCAGCTTAAACGGAGGGCGCCCGGCTTTCTTT.

V is TRBV14 and J is TRBJ2-7; TRBD2 aligns across 11 bases. CDR3 size: 13 residues. CDR1 SGHDN and CDR2 FVKESK come from the germline V gene. Trimming removed 4 bases from V and 7 bases from J; junction bases left unmatched: 3. The DNA for the CDR3 is TGTGCCAGCAGCCGTGGACTAGCGGGTGAGCAGTACTTC. This translates into CASSRGLAGEQYF.

The chain recombines TRBV6-5 with TRBJ2-1, with 10 bases lining up with TRBD2. Looked up from germline, CDR1 is MNHEY and CDR2 is SVGAGI. CDR3 length: 15 amino acids. The trim removed 6 bases at V and 3 bases at J, leaving 5 bases unmatched. The CDR3 sequence: CASRPVAGGYNEQFF. The CDR3 bases are TGTGCCAGCAGGCCGGTAGCGGGAGGCTACAATGAGCAGTTCTTC.

The chain employs TRBV6-6 and TRBJ2-5; 8 positions match TRBD2. Germline lookup yields CDR1 MNHNY and CDR2 SVGAGI (reference sequence). With 3 bases clipped from V and 3 bases from J, the junction kept 3 bases outside the gene matches. The CDR3 covers 14 residues. The CDR3 protein is CASSYGLAKETQYF. CDR3 nucleotide sequence: TGTGCCAGCAGTTATGGACTAGCTAAAGAGACCCAGTACTTC.

The chain combines TRBV5-1 with TRBJ2-7, with 7 bases matching TRBD1. This CDR3 region has 14 residues. J was trimmed by 2 bases and V by 0 bases; bases with no gene match: 2. Germline V gene sequence: CDR1 SGHRS, CDR2 YFSETQ. The CDR3 loop is CASSLDRGPYEQYF. CDR3 sequence (DNA): TGCGCCAGCAGCTTGGACAGGGGTCCCTACGAGCAGTACTTC.

This sequence joins TRBV7-2 and TRBJ2-2, with 12 bases identical to TRBD1. Per the germline V gene, CDR1 is SGHTA and CDR2 is FQGNSA. After removal of 5 bases from V and 7 bases from J, the junction contained 8 bases not matched to a gene. The CDR3 length is 16 residues. The CDR3 here is CASSRGQGAKGGELFF. For the CDR3, the DNA is TGTGCCAGCAGCCGGGGACAGGGGGCAAAAGGCGGGGAGCTGTTTTTT. The variable domain in full, with the rest retrieved from reference TRBV7-2 and TRBJ2-2, is GAGVSQSPSNKVTEKGKDVELRCDPISGHTALYWYRQSLGQGLEFLIYFQGNSAPDKSGLPSDRFSAERTGGSVSTLTIQRTQQEDSAVYLCASSRGQGAKGGELFFGEGSRLTVL.

This chain connects TRBV5-1 to TRBJ1-2, with 8 bases matching TRBD1. Trimming at V came to 5 bases and at J to 4 bases, leaving 10 bases not matched to a gene. CDR3 length equals 15 residues. Germline lookup yields CDR1 SGHRS and CDR2 YFSETQ. As DNA, the CDR3 is TGCGCCAGCAGTAACCCATCCCAGGGGGCCTATGGCTACACCTTC. Its translation: CASSNPSQGAYGYTF.

The rearrangement links TRBV9 to TRBJ1-1; D is ambiguous. CDR3 length: 13 amino acids. CDR1 is SGDLS, CDR2 YYNGEE, per germline. With 0 bases removed from V and 0 bases from J, the gap between germline ends came to 3 bases. DNA of the CDR3: TGTGCCAGCAGCGTAGACTTGAACACTGAAGCTTTCTTT. Translating it yields CASSVDLNTEAFF.

The CDR3 DNA reads TGTGCCAGCAGCTTAGGGGCGGGAGGGGAGACCCAGTACTTC. Its protein product is CASSLGAGGETQYF. The chain employs TRBV7-9 and TRBJ2-5; TRBD2 matches at 9 bases. Trimming removed 1 base from V and 5 bases from J; junction bases left unmatched: 2. CDR3 size: 14 residues. CDR1 SEHNR and CDR2 FQNEAQ come from the germline V gene (reference sequence).

This clone was detected a few times. This chain connects TRBV18 to TRBJ2-1; TRBD2 might be the D (5 bases). The V gene's germline CDR1 is KGHSH and CDR2 LQKENI. V was shortened by 1 base and J by 9 bases, with 19 bases between the two germline ends. This CDR3 contains 16 residues. DNA for the CDR3: TGTGCCAGCTCACCACTCACCCCCTCAGGTGGGAGTGAGCAGTTCTTC. It encodes CASSPLTPSGGSEQFF.

The chain employs TRBV5-1 and TRBJ2-2; TRBD2 aligns across 7 bases. CDR3 length: 17 residues. Trimming at V came to 0 bases and at J to 0 bases, leaving 5 bases not matched to a gene. The V gene's germline CDR1 is SGHRS and CDR2 YFSETQ. The CDR3 sequence is CASSLVPSGTNTGELFF. DNA for the CDR3: TGCGCCAGCAGCTTGGTTCCTAGCGGCACGAACACCGGGGAGCTGTTTTTT.

The sample holds a few counts of this clone. This rearrangement joins TRBV10-3 to TRBJ1-1; D is possibly TRBD1 (6 bases). Trimming left V 10 bases short and J 6 bases short, with 12 bases between. There are 11 residues in the CDR3. Germline values: CDR1 ENHRY, CDR2 SYGVKD. The CDR3 protein is CASQGYAEAFF. The CDR3 DNA sequence: TGTGCCAGCCAGGGGTATGCTGAAGCTTTCTTT.

V usage is TRBV5-8 and J usage is TRBJ1-5, with a weak D call TRBD1 (6 bases). Germline V gene lookup returns CDR1 SGHTS and CDR2 YDEGEE. The CDR3 totals 19 residues. The V end lost 4 bases, the J end lost 4 bases, and 27 bases lay between the germline ends. In DNA, the CDR3 is TGTGCCAGCAGCGGACAACGAGGGGGACGGGCCGGGGGGAATCAGCCCCAGCATTTT. Protein product: CASSGQRGGRAGGNQPQHF. Using reference TRBV5-8 and TRBJ1-5 for the parts outside the CDR3, the full variable domain is EAGVTQSPTHLIKTRGQQATLRCSPISGHTSVYWYQQALGLGLQFLLWYDEGEERNRGNFPPRFSGRQFPNYSSELNVNALELEDSALYLCASSGQRGGRAGGNQPQHFGDGTRLSIL.

The rearrangement joins TRBV7-2 to TRBJ1-6; D gene ambiguous. The CDR3 consists of 13 residues. Germline loops: CDR1 SGHTA, CDR2 FQGNSA. Trimming took 1 base from V and 8 from J, leaving 6 bases between them. The CDR3 DNA reads TGTGCCAGCAGCTTAGGGCGGGATTCACCCCTCCACTTT. Translated, it gives CASSLGRDSPLHF.

This chain's CDR3 is CASRPRQGSAQQYF. CDR3 coding DNA: TGTGCCAGTAGGCCCAGACAGGGGTCGGCTCAGCAGTACTTC. The V call is TRBV19, the J call TRBJ2-7, with 8 bases lining up with TRBD1. This CDR3 has 14 amino acids. The germline V gene encodes CDR1 LNHDA and CDR2 SQIVND (reference sequence). With V trimmed by 6 bases and J by 8 bases, 12 bases remained unmatched.

The chain couples TRBV7-2 to TRBJ2-7; maybe TRBD2 (6 bases). The CDR3 is 15 amino acids. The V gene lost 2 bases and the J gene lost 3 bases, with 14 bases spanning the gap. Germline V gene data show CDR1 as SGHTA and CDR2 as FQGNSA. CDR3 residues: CASSLNPGEGYEQYF. The CDR3 DNA is TGTGCCAGCAGCTTAAACCCGGGAGAAGGCTACGAGCAGTACTTC.

V is TRBV7-9 and J is TRBJ2-7, with D hard to call. The CDR3 contains 13 residues. Germline V CDR1 and CDR2: SEHNR, FQNEAQ (reference sequence). Between the trimmed V and J ends, which lost 1 base and 0 bases, there was a span of 4 bases. CDR3 DNA sequence: TGTGCCAGCAGCTTAGACAGCTCCTACGAGCAGTACTTC. Translation gives CASSLDSSYEQYF.

The J gene is TRBJ2-7, the V gene TRBV5-1, with a tentative D call TRBD2 (6 bases). The CDR3 consists of 14 residues. Germline V CDR1 and CDR2: SGHRS, YFSETQ. Deletions cut 3 bases from V and 0 bases from J, with 10 bases between. In DNA, the CDR3 is TGCGCCAGCAGCTCGGCGGGGAGCTCCTACGAGCAGTACTTC. This codes for CASSSAGSSYEQYF.

V is TRBV5-1 and J is TRBJ2-1; the match to TRBD2 covers 9 bases. The germline CDR1 and CDR2 sequences are SGHRS and YFSETQ. The junction had 8 bases not matched to a gene; V was cut back by 0 bases and J by 7 bases. The CDR3 length is 16 residues. The CDR3: CASSLVAGVTTNEQFF. CDR3 bases: TGCGCCAGCAGCTTGGTAGCGGGGGTAACTACGAATGAGCAGTTCTTC.

V is TRBV9 and J is TRBJ2-3; TRBD1 matches at 8 bases. From germline, CDR1 is SGDLS and CDR2 YYNGEE. CDR3 length: 16 residues. J gave up 5 bases and V 0 bases, and 8 bases lay outside the gene matches. For the CDR3, the DNA is TGTGCCAGCAGCGTAGATGGGCAGGGGGCTGGAGATACGCAGTATTTT. This codes for CASSVDGQGAGDTQYF.